A single TCR beta chain is shown here with its context. No antigen is known for it. The sample belongs to a study of CD4 T cells in relation to SARS-CoV-2 and coronaviruses. CDR3 length: 16 residues. CDR1 is ENHRY and CDR2 is SYGVKD in the germline V gene. V lost 4 bases to trimming and J lost 0 bases, with 14 bases between them. Assay: immunoSEQ multiplex PCR; the TCRdb copy retains only in-frame clones and omits some. The sample consists of over 40,000 clones, approximately 87% of them appearing once. The chain combines TRBV10-3 with TRBJ2-3; no clear D gene. Sequencing was performed on naive CD4+ T cells from PBMCs, cultured in vitro. The subset denotes: naive CD4+ T cells isolated by negative enrichment. This sequence originates from an adult with COVID-19. The CDR3 reads CAISVRVAGSTDTQYF. The CDR3 DNA reads as TGTGCCATCAGTGTCCGGGTAGCAGGCAGCACAGATACGCAGTATTTT.